This T cell receptor beta chain was retrieved from a study of neurological immune-mediated disorders. TCRdb processed the 5' RACE reads anew with MiXCR; each CDR3 protein has one entry. The table includes 39,000 or so distinct CDR3 sequences, 2.5% detected once. This clonotype was seen repeatedly, ten times or more. Sample: PBMCs. The clonotype originates from a man aged 25 to 45 with multiple sclerosis.

In nucleotides, the CDR3 is TGCAGCGTCGGAGGGCAAGAGACCCAGTACTTC. This codes for CSVGGQETQYF. The chain links TRBV29-1 to TRBJ2-5; D is possibly TRBD2 (6 bases). This CDR3 region has 11 residues. Germline V gene lookup returns CDR1 SQVTM and CDR2 ANQGSEA. Trimming cost V 6 bases and J 2 bases, with 7 bases left between them. The full variable domain, rest sourced from reference TRBV29-1 and TRBJ2-5, is SAVISQKPSRDICQRGTSLTIQCQVDSQVTMMFWYRQQPGQSLTLIATANQGSEATYESGFVIDKFPISRPNLTFSTLTVSNMSPEDSSIYLCSVGGQETQYFGPGTRLLVL.